The 28 T cell receptor beta chains below all came from one sample that was sequenced in a study of blood T cell repertoires in COVID-19. Produced via immunoSEQ multiplex PCR; TCRdb's table is partial and in-frame only. The sample shows about 260,000 clones, about 91% of them seen only once. The sample consisted of peripheral blood. Source of these receptors: a person aged 18-35 years with COVID-19, enrolled during active disease.

This clone was observed a single time. The chain links TRBV7-9 to TRBJ1-2, with 9 bases identical to TRBD1. The CDR3 runs 16 residues. The ends lost 4 bases at V and 7 bases at J; junction bases unmatched: 13. Germline assignment: CDR1 SEHNR and CDR2 FQNEAQ (reference sequence). CDR3 sequence reads: CASSSTTVGQGIGYTF. The CDR3 DNA reads as TGTGCCAGCAGCTCAACGACCGTGGGACAGGGTATTGGCTACACCTTC.

The CDR3 region has the DNA TGCGCCAGCAGCTTGGCGGAAACCGGACTAGCGCGCCCCTACGAGCAGTACTTC. Protein sequence: CASSLAETGLARPYEQYF. V usage is TRBV5-1 and J usage is TRBJ2-7, with 9 bases identical to TRBD2. Germline V gives CDR1 SGHRS, CDR2 YFSETQ. The V gene end was trimmed by 0 bases and the J gene end by 2 bases; junction bases not matched to a gene: 12. This CDR3 is built from 18 residues.

Only a few counts were recorded for this clone. The chain combines TRBV11-3 with TRBJ2-1; 7 bases match TRBD2. The V gene's germline CDR1 is SGHNT and CDR2 YENEEA. This CDR3 spans 15 amino acids. V lost 4 bases to trimming and J lost 5 bases; unmatched junction nucleotides: 8. As DNA, the CDR3 is TGTGCCAGCAGCTCCCCATCTGCGGGGGACAATGAGCAGTTCTTC. It yields the protein CASSSPSAGDNEQFF.

V usage is TRBV24-1 and J usage is TRBJ2-1, with D maybe TRBD1 (7 bases). V lost 0 bases and J 12 bases, leaving 20 bases between the germline ends. Looked up from germline, CDR1 is KGHDR and CDR2 is SFDVKD. The CDR3 consists of 16 residues. The CDR3 nucleotides read TGTGCCACCAGTGATTTGGGGCCAGGGGGTAGCGGCGGGCAGTTCTTC. Protein sequence: CATSDLGPGGSGGQFF.

The chain carries TRBV28 and TRBJ1-2, with TRBD1 identical over 7 bases. CDR1 and CDR2 from the germline V gene are MDHEN and SYDVKM. The CDR3 extends over 12 amino acids. Trimming at V came to 8 bases and at J to 4 bases, leaving 4 bases not matched to a gene. The CDR3 region has the DNA TGTGCCAGCCAGGGACAGCTCTATGGCTACACCTTC. Residues: CASQGQLYGYTF.

The rearrangement uses TRBV4-3 and TRBJ2-5; D unresolved. The ends were cut back, 0 bases at V and 4 bases at J, with 3 bases in the middle. CDR1 is LGHNA, CDR2 YSLEER, per germline. The CDR3 runs to 12 residues. CDR3 DNA sequence: TGCGCCAGCAGCCAAGATAGAGAGACCCAGTACTTC. This codes for CASSQDRETQYF.

J is TRBJ2-7 and V is TRBV3-1 (or the pseudogene TRBV3-2); 14 bases are a match to TRBD2. From germline, CDR1 is LGHDT and CDR2 YNNKEL (reference sequence). Trimming removed 3 bases from V and 6 bases from J; junction bases left unmatched: 4. The CDR3 is made up of 15 amino acids. The CDR3 DNA sequence: TGTGCCAGCAGCCATTCCGGGACTAGCGGGAGCGAGCAGTACTTC. Translation gives CASSHSGTSGSEQYF.

The gene calls are TRBV6-4 and TRBJ2-1; TRBD1 matches 8 bases. CDR1 is MRHNA, CDR2 SNTAGT, per germline. The junction had 10 bases not matched to a gene; V was cut back by 6 bases and J by 6 bases. The CDR3 spans 15 residues. CDR3: CASSPSETGGNEQFF. The CDR3 nucleotides read TGTGCCAGCAGCCCAAGTGAAACAGGGGGCAATGAGCAGTTCTTC.

The chain joins TRBV28 to TRBJ2-7, with TRBD1 identical over 9 bases. CDR3 length: 14 amino acids. V trimming: 4 bases; J trimming: 3 bases; junction bases outside the gene matches: 4. Per germline, CDR1 MDHEN and CDR2 SYDVKM. The CDR3 DNA follows: TGTGCCAGCAGTTGGACAGGGGTAGGCTACGAGCAGTACTTC. It codes for CASSWTGVGYEQYF.

The chain links TRBV2 to TRBJ2-7, with TRBD1 matching over 10 bases. With 8 bases clipped from V and 5 bases from J, the junction kept 6 bases outside the gene matches. Looked up from germline, CDR1 is SNHLY and CDR2 is FYNNEI. The CDR3 has 13 residues. CDR3 in DNA: TGTGCCAGCTCGGGGACAGGGGCCGACGAGCAGTACTTC. It yields the protein CASSGTGADEQYF.

The genes are TRBV13 and TRBJ1-2; D is unclear. The germline V gene encodes CDR1 PRHDT and CDR2 FYEKMQ (reference sequence). V was shortened by 3 bases and J by 4 bases, with 15 bases between the two germline ends. The CDR3 covers 15 residues. Here the CDR3 reads CASSFSRGVAYGYTF. The CDR3 DNA follows: TGTGCCAGCAGCTTCTCCCGGGGAGTGGCCTATGGCTACACCTTC.

This chain uses TRBV6-5 with TRBJ2-7; possible D gene TRBD1, 5 bases. The CDR3 is 13 amino acids. Trimming took off 7 bases at V and 1 base at J, with 11 bases between the two ends. Per germline, CDR1 MNHEY and CDR2 SVGAGI. CDR3 DNA: TGTGCCAGCAACCGACAGCCGTCCTACGAGCAGTACTTC. It specifies CASNRQPSYEQYF.

The chain's CDR3 is CASSAQGGATQYF. DNA for the CDR3: TGTGCCAGCAGCGCACAGGGTGGCGCTACGCAGTATTTT. The rearrangement uses TRBV7-2 and TRBJ2-3; possibly TRBD1 for D (6 bases). CDR1 and CDR2 (germline): SGHTA, FQGNSA. The length of the CDR3 is 13 residues. V was pared by 5 bases and J by 8 bases, with 14 bases between.

The gene calls are TRBV30 and TRBJ2-7; possible D gene TRBD1, 6 bases. CDR1 and CDR2 from the germline V gene are GTSNPN and SVGIG (reference sequence). The V and J ends lost 2 bases and 3 bases respectively, with 8 bases between them. The CDR3 consists of 12 residues. In DNA, the CDR3 is TGTGCCTGGAGTTCGGACAGCTACGAGCAGTACTTC. Protein: CAWSSDSYEQYF.

DNA of the CDR3: TGTGCCAGCAAGGGGGTAACCGAGACCCAGTACTTC. It yields the protein CASKGVTETQYF. The rearrangement uses TRBV28 and TRBJ2-5, with D possibly matching TRBD1 (6 bases). Trimming removed 7 bases at V and 5 bases at J, with 11 bases between. The CDR3 sequence is 12 residues long. The V gene's germline CDR1 is MDHEN and CDR2 SYDVKM.

The V gene is TRBV24-1, the J gene TRBJ2-1, with TRBD2 as a possible D gene (6 bases). Germline CDR1 is KGHDR and CDR2 is SFDVKD. The CDR3 totals 14 residues. V shed 3 bases and J shed 7 bases, with 12 bases lying between them. The CDR3 nucleotides read TGTGCCACCAGTGATATGGAGGGTTGGAATGAGCAGTTCTTC. Its translation: CATSDMEGWNEQFF.

The rearrangement links TRBV7-9 to TRBJ1-5; D perhaps matches TRBD1 (5 bases). V was pared by 5 bases and J by 4 bases, with 12 bases between. Per germline, CDR1 SEHNR and CDR2 FQNEAQ (reference sequence). The CDR3 has 14 residues. CDR3 region: CASSVNGGNQPQHF. The CDR3 nucleotides read TGTGCCAGCAGCGTTAACGGGGGTAATCAGCCCCAGCATTTT.

The chain carries TRBV29-1 and TRBJ2-2; possible D gene TRBD2, 5 bases. The CDR3 has 14 residues. In germline, CDR1 is SQVTM, CDR2 ANQGSEA. V lost 3 bases to trimming and J lost 1 base, with 9 bases between them. This CDR3 reads CSVDKGLNTGELFF. CDR3 coding DNA: TGCAGCGTTGATAAAGGACTGAACACCGGGGAGCTGTTTTTT.

The chain combines TRBV19 with TRBJ1-1, with D unresolved. V gave up 7 bases and J gave up 3 bases, with 9 bases separating them. The CDR3 totals 12 residues. Germline lookup yields CDR1 LNHDA and CDR2 SQIVND (reference sequence). The CDR3 DNA is TGTGCCAGTAAACCCGGGGACACTGAAGCTTTCTTT. It codes for CASKPGDTEAFF. The variable domain in full, completed from reference TRBV19 and TRBJ1-1, reads DGGITQSPKYLFRKEGQNVTLSCEQNLNHDAMYWYRQDPGQGLRLIYYSQIVNDFQKGDIAEGYSVSREKKESFPLTVTSAQKNPTAFYLCASKPGDTEAFFGQGTRLTVV.

The chain combines TRBV10-3 with TRBJ2-1, with D possibly matching TRBD1 (6 bases). The CDR3 runs to 19 residues. Germline CDR1 and CDR2: ENHRY and SYGVKD. Trimming removed 4 bases from V and 5 bases from J, with 27 bases in between. CDR3 sequence: CAISGVAGVGPKSNNEQFF. In DNA, the CDR3 is TGTGCCATCAGTGGTGTTGCAGGGGTAGGACCCAAATCGAACAATGAGCAGTTCTTC.

The V gene is TRBV5-1, the J gene TRBJ1-1, with D maybe TRBD1 (5 bases). Germline assignment: CDR1 SGHRS and CDR2 YFSETQ. The V end was cut by 4 bases, the J end by 6 bases, with 10 bases between. CDR3 size: 12 residues. The CDR3 DNA reads TGCGCCAGCAGCCCAGGGTCGGCTGAAGCTTTCTTT. The encoded protein is CASSPGSAEAFF.

This chain uses TRBV28 with TRBJ2-3; 10 bases are a match to TRBD2. This CDR3 is 16 amino acids long. The germline gives CDR1 MDHEN, CDR2 SYDVKM. V shed 3 bases and J 5 bases; nucleotides not matched to a gene: 8. The CDR3, as DNA: TGTGCCAGCAGTTTTCTTGAGCGGGAGGGCGAAGATACGCAGTATTTT. It yields the protein CASSFLEREGEDTQYF.

The V gene is TRBV30, the J gene TRBJ1-6; possible D gene TRBD1, 6 bases. There are 14 residues in the CDR3. V was pared by 3 bases and J by 7 bases, with 13 bases between. Germline V gene data show CDR1 as GTSNPN and CDR2 as SVGIG (reference sequence). CDR3: CAWSGGGANSPLHF. CDR3 DNA sequence: TGTGCCTGGAGCGGAGGGGGGGCAAATTCACCCCTCCACTTT.

The gene calls are TRBV9 and TRBJ2-3, with D perhaps matching TRBD2 (5 bases). The CDR3 is 14 residues long. Germline assignment: CDR1 SGDLS and CDR2 YYNGEE. Trimming removed 4 bases at V and 6 bases at J, with 15 bases between. The DNA for the CDR3 is TGTGCCAGCAGCCCCCCGGGAACCCAGGATACGCAGTATTTT. It codes for CASSPPGTQDTQYF. Full variable domain (outside the CDR3, taken from reference TRBV9 and TRBJ2-3): DSGVTQTPKHLITATGQRVTLRCSPRSGDLSVYWYQQSLDQGLQFLIQYYNGEERAKGNILERFSAQQFPDLHSELNLSSLELGDSALYFCASSPPGTQDTQYFGPGTRLTVL.

The gene calls are TRBV28 and TRBJ2-2, with 9 bases identical to TRBD2. The CDR3 is made up of 14 amino acids. Germline V lookup: CDR1 MDHEN, CDR2 SYDVKM. With 8 bases clipped from V and 2 bases from J, the junction kept 3 bases outside the gene matches. CDR3 bases: TGTGCCAGCCTTAGCGGGGGAAACACCGGGGAGCTGTTTTTT. It specifies CASLSGGNTGELFF.

V is TRBV19 and J is TRBJ2-1; weak D call: TRBD1 (5 bases). Germline CDR1 reads LNHDA; CDR2 reads SQIVND (reference sequence). V was clipped by 6 bases and J by 4 bases, with 22 bases between them. The CDR3 has 17 amino acids. CDR3 DNA sequence: TGTGCCAGTAGCCACATGCAGGGTGGAGTGGAATACAATGAGCAGTTCTTC. It is translated as CASSHMQGGVEYNEQFF.

This clone appeared once. The V and J genes are TRBV27 and TRBJ1-3; TRBD1 agrees at 8 bases. The CDR3 consists of 16 residues. V gave up 5 bases and J gave up 3 bases; unmatched junction bases: 9. Germline V gene sequence: CDR1 MNHEY, CDR2 SMNVEV (reference sequence). The CDR3 DNA is TGTGCCAGCAGTCCATCAATCAGGGGGCTTGGAAACACCATATATTTT. Amino acids: CASSPSIRGLGNTIYF.

This clone was recorded a few times. V is TRBV24-1 and J is TRBJ2-7; D call uncertain. This CDR3 has 13 amino acids. V lost 5 bases and J 4 bases, leaving 11 bases between the germline ends. Germline CDR1 reads KGHDR; CDR2 reads SFDVKD. The DNA for the CDR3 is TGTGCCACCAGTGGGTCCCCCACTTACGAGCAGTACTTC. It encodes CATSGSPTYEQYF.